Given below is one TCR beta chain in context. Produced via immunoSEQ multiplex PCR; TCRdb's table is partial and in-frame only. The sample comprises 130,000 or so clones, 88% of which are singletons, and 1.5% rests with the top ten. This sample was taken from a study of blood T cell repertoires in COVID-19. About the research overall: PBMCs, B-cell-depleted T cells, or T cells were the source of the cDNA or gDNA that made up the material.

Sequencing used peripheral blood. The clonotype comes from a woman aged 60 to 75 with acute or convalescent COVID-19.

The CDR3 region is CASSLVPRGGTEAFF. The CDR3 coding sequence is TGTGCCAGCAGCTTGGTCCCAAGGGGTGGCACTGAAGCTTTCTTT. The V and J genes are TRBV5-6 and TRBJ1-1, with D possibly being TRBD1 (5 bases). V was shortened by 0 bases and J by 4 bases, with 13 bases between the two germline ends. Germline CDR1 SGHDT, CDR2 YYEEEE. This CDR3 region has 15 residues.